A single sample gave rise to the 26 T cell receptor beta chains below, sequenced in a study of shared clonotypes between healthy human individuals. Measured with immunoSEQ multiplex PCR; TCRdb has only the in-frame clones, and not every one. The repertoire holds 2 million to 3 million clones, with 80% to 95% as singletons. Sequencing was performed on naive CD4+ T cells from PBMCs. Sample subset: CD45RA+ positively selected. These receptors originate from a man between 18 and 29 years old in good health. Some clones in this sample may be carry-over from other donors' samples.

A word on this clone: The sample carries other DNA sequences with the same CDR3. The genes are TRBV19 and TRBJ2-1; TRBD1 agrees at 8 bases. Trimming took 3 bases from V and 1 from J; bases not matched to a gene: 2. The CDR3 is 15 residues long. The V gene's germline CDR1 is LNHDA and CDR2 SQIVND (reference sequence). CDR3 protein: CASSIRDRSYNEQFF. For the CDR3, the DNA is TGTGCCAGTAGTATCAGGGACAGGTCCTACAATGAGCAGTTCTTC.

DNA of the CDR3: TGTGCCAGCAGCTCCCGACAGAGCACAGATACGCAGTATTTT. As protein: CASSSRQSTDTQYF. The chain combines TRBV7-2 with TRBJ2-3; tentatively, D is TRBD1 (5 bases). Germline CDR1 reads SGHTA; CDR2 reads FQGNSA. V was cut by 4 bases and J by 0 bases, with 8 bases left in between. The CDR3 spans 14 residues.

This chain connects TRBV28 to TRBJ2-6; the D gene is possibly TRBD2 (5 bases). V was clipped by 6 bases and J by 1 base, with 25 bases between them. CDR3 length: 20 residues. From germline, CDR1 is MDHEN and CDR2 SYDVKM. Written as DNA, the CDR3 is TGTGCCAGCAGAAACTCCCCCCAATTTCTCCGACTATCTGGGGCCAACGTCCTGACTTTC. This translates into CASRNSPQFLRLSGANVLTF.

The J gene is TRBJ2-3, the V gene TRBV2; D gene uncertain. The CDR3 totals 11 residues. Germline CDR1 SNHLY, CDR2 FYNNEI. V was pared by 6 bases and J by 2 bases, with 3 bases between. The CDR3 DNA reads as TGTGCCAGCAGGAACACAGATACGCAGTATTTT. Amino acid sequence: CASRNTDTQYF.

The chain carries TRBV14 and TRBJ2-1, with 8 bases that match TRBD2. Germline CDR1 is SGHDN and CDR2 is FVKESK. CDR3 length: 15 amino acids. Trimming took 0 bases from V and 3 from J; bases not matched to a gene: 1. The CDR3 bases are TGTGCCAGCAGCCAAGAACTAGCGGTCTACAATGAGCAGTTCTTC. Protein: CASSQELAVYNEQFF.

The chain uses TRBV19 and TRBJ2-1, with TRBD1 identical over 10 bases. Trimming cost V 6 bases and J 7 bases; bases outside gene matches: 15. Per the germline V gene, CDR1 is LNHDA and CDR2 is SQIVND (reference sequence). The CDR3 runs to 17 residues. This CDR3 reads CASRETPGQGMSNEQFF. Here the CDR3 DNA reads TGTGCCAGTAGAGAAACCCCGGGACAGGGGATGTCAAATGAGCAGTTCTTC.

The V and J genes are TRBV18 and TRBJ1-2; D remains unclear. Per germline, CDR1 KGHSH and CDR2 LQKENI. Trimming left V 1 base short and J 2 bases short, with 17 bases between. The CDR3 length is 17 residues. The CDR3 DNA sequence: TGTGCCAGCTCACCACTTCCCCGTGGACCCAAGAACTATGGCTACACCTTC. Translation gives CASSPLPRGPKNYGYTF.

This sequence joins TRBV7-9 and TRBJ2-3; D may be TRBD2 (6 bases). The ends were cut back, 8 bases at V and 6 bases at J, with 15 bases in the middle. The CDR3 contains 13 residues. Germline V gene lookup returns CDR1 SEHNR and CDR2 FQNEAQ (reference sequence). In DNA form, the CDR3 reads TGTGCCAGCGGAGGGCCAGTAATGGATACGCAGTATTTT. It yields the protein CASGGPVMDTQYF.

The genes are TRBV5-8 and TRBJ1-5, with D hard to call. Trimming pared 1 base from V and 0 bases from J, leaving 11 bases between. The CDR3 has 16 residues. The V gene's germline CDR1 is SGHTS and CDR2 YDEGEE. The CDR3 reads CASSLYAGYSNQPQHF. In DNA form, the CDR3 reads TGTGCCAGCAGCTTGTATGCGGGTTATAGCAATCAGCCCCAGCATTTT.

The table lists this clone with a count of one. The rearrangement links TRBV7-3 to TRBJ2-1; no definite D call. In germline, CDR1 is SGHTA, CDR2 FQGTGA. The length of the CDR3 is 15 residues. V was trimmed by 2 bases and J by 1 base, leaving 9 bases between them. CDR3 loop: CASSLDPSSYNEQFF. The CDR3 DNA is TGTGCCAGCAGCTTAGATCCTAGTTCCTACAATGAGCAGTTCTTC.

The gene calls are TRBV2 and TRBJ2-5, with 11 nucleotides matching TRBD2. Germline CDR1 and CDR2: SNHLY and FYNNEI. CDR3 size: 15 residues. J was trimmed by 1 base and V by 7 bases; bases with no gene match: 5. CDR3: CASILAGGSQETQYF. The DNA for the CDR3 is TGTGCCAGCATCCTAGCGGGAGGATCCCAAGAGACCCAGTACTTC.

The chain joins TRBV27 to TRBJ2-1; 9 positions match TRBD2. V shed 1 base and J 6 bases; nucleotides not matched to a gene: 10. Germline CDR1 is MNHEY and CDR2 is SMNVEV (reference sequence). The CDR3 is 17 residues long. This chain's CDR3 is CASSLWASGAPGNEQFF. CDR3 bases: TGTGCCAGCAGTTTATGGGCTAGCGGGGCCCCTGGCAATGAGCAGTTCTTC.

The chain couples TRBV5-3 to TRBJ2-2; 10 positions match TRBD2. TRBV5-3 belongs to the ORF category, with a function that is uncertain. Trimming at V came to 6 bases and at J to 2 bases, leaving 13 bases not matched to a gene. This CDR3 is 18 amino acids long. CDR3: CARIGFFTSGTNTGELFF. CDR3 nucleotides: TGTGCCAGAATCGGGTTTTTTACTAGCGGGACTAACACCGGGGAGCTGTTTTTT.

The chain couples TRBV7-3 to TRBJ1-6; D remains ambiguous. Trimming took 6 bases from V and 13 from J, leaving 7 bases between them. Germline values: CDR1 SGHTA, CDR2 FQGTGA. The CDR3 runs to 10 residues. CDR3 region: CASRLGPLHF. CDR3 DNA sequence: TGTGCCAGCAGGCTCGGGCCCCTCCACTTT.

The chain carries TRBV5-1 and TRBJ2-6; D is perhaps TRBD2 (6 bases). The ends were cut back, 1 base at V and 3 bases at J, with 11 bases in the middle. This CDR3 is 16 amino acids long. Germline values: CDR1 SGHRS, CDR2 YFSETQ. DNA of the CDR3: TGCGCCAGCAGCTTGATGGAGGGCTTTGGGGCCAACGTCCTGACTTTC. Translation: CASSLMEGFGANVLTF.

The rearrangement joins TRBV11-2 to TRBJ1-1; 8 positions agree with TRBD1. CDR3 size: 15 residues. Per the germline V gene, CDR1 is SGHAT and CDR2 is FQNNGV. Germline trimming cut 4 bases from V and 1 base from J; bases unmatched to any gene: 5. The DNA for the CDR3 is TGTGCCAGCAGCTGGACGACAGGGGCGAACACTGAAGCTTTCTTT. Translating it yields CASSWTTGANTEAFF.

The chain joins TRBV2 to TRBJ1-2, with a tentative D call TRBD1 (6 bases). Germline-derived CDR1 and CDR2 are SNHLY and FYNNEI. Trimming took 6 bases from V and 4 from J, leaving 15 bases between them. This CDR3 spans 14 amino acids. CDR3 bases: TGTGCCAGCAGAATGACAGGAGACCTCTATGGCTACACCTTC. Residues: CASRMTGDLYGYTF.

On this clone: The same CDR3 arises from other DNA sequences in this sample as well. The rearrangement links TRBV5-1 to TRBJ1-5; D not certain. V gave up 4 bases and J gave up 0 bases, with 5 bases separating them. Germline CDR1 SGHRS, CDR2 YFSETQ. The CDR3 extends over 13 amino acids. CDR3 amino acids: CASSLDSNQPQHF. In DNA, the CDR3 is TGCGCCAGCAGCCTCGATAGCAATCAGCCCCAGCATTTT.

The chain employs TRBV7-3 and TRBJ2-2; TRBD1 is a possible D gene (6 bases). The length of the CDR3 is 15 residues. Per the germline V gene, CDR1 is SGHTA and CDR2 is FQGTGA. The V end lost 4 bases, the J end lost 1 base, and 10 bases lay between the germline ends. Here the CDR3 reads CASSSGTMNTGELFF. For the CDR3, the DNA is TGTGCCAGCAGCTCGGGGACAATGAACACCGGGGAGCTGTTTTTT.

This chain links TRBV4-3 with TRBJ1-2, with 7 nucleotides matching TRBD1. The V and J ends lost 2 bases and 4 bases, in that order; junction bases with no gene match: 7. The CDR3 is 15 amino acids. Germline values: CDR1 LGHNA, CDR2 YSLEER. CDR3 bases: TGCGCCAGCAGCCAACGAGGACAGGCGGGCTATGGCTACACCTTC. This encodes CASSQRGQAGYGYTF.

V is TRBV27 and J is TRBJ2-7; possibly TRBD2 for D (5 bases). V was shortened by 7 bases and J by 0 bases, with 10 bases between the two germline ends. CDR1 and CDR2 from the germline V gene are MNHEY and SMNVEV (reference sequence). This CDR3 is 13 amino acids long. The CDR3 here is CASIASDSYEQYF. The DNA for the CDR3 is TGTGCCAGCATAGCGAGCGACTCCTACGAGCAGTACTTC.

On this clone itself: Other nucleotide sequences in the sample specify the same CDR3. The J gene is TRBJ2-3, the V gene TRBV5-1; possible D gene TRBD1, 8 bases. CDR1 and CDR2 from the germline V gene are SGHRS and YFSETQ. Trimming stripped 2 bases from V and 6 bases from J, with 13 bases between. The CDR3 length is 14 residues. CDR3 nucleotides: TGCGCCAGCAGCTTCGGACAGGGAGGGGATACGCAGTATTTT. It yields the protein CASSFGQGGDTQYF.

The gene calls are TRBV7-2 and TRBJ2-1, with D possibly matching TRBD1 (5 bases). The CDR3 runs to 13 residues. V lost 2 bases and J lost 6, with 8 bases in between. Looked up from germline, CDR1 is SGHTA and CDR2 is FQGNSA. CDR3: CASSLFDSNEQFF. The CDR3 nucleotides read TGTGCCAGCAGCTTATTCGACAGCAATGAGCAGTTCTTC.

J is TRBJ2-6 and V is TRBV11-3; 8 bases align to TRBD2. Germline values: CDR1 SGHNT, CDR2 YENEEA. The V and J ends lost 1 base and 2 bases, in that order; junction bases with no gene match: 4. This CDR3 has 17 residues. The CDR3: CASSLGGGRPGANVLTF. The CDR3 DNA sequence: TGTGCCAGCAGCTTAGGGGGCGGGAGGCCTGGGGCCAACGTCCTGACTTTC.

Comment on this clone: Other DNA sequences from this sample encode an identical CDR3 as well. The chain uses TRBV7-8 and TRBJ2-1; no definite D call. The CDR3 totals 14 residues. CDR1 and CDR2 from the germline V gene are SGHVS and FQNEAQ. The ends were cut back, 2 bases at V and 0 bases at J, with 5 bases in the middle. The CDR3 region is CASSLSSSYNEQFF. In DNA, the CDR3 is TGTGCCAGCAGCTTATCTAGCTCCTACAATGAGCAGTTCTTC.

This clone was seen only once. The chain carries TRBV5-1 and TRBJ1-2; 7 bases agree with TRBD1. This CDR3 has 13 residues. Trimming removed 7 bases from V and 4 bases from J; junction bases left unmatched: 7. The germline gives CDR1 SGHRS, CDR2 YFSETQ. CDR3 residues: CASGSTGIYGYTF. Here the CDR3 DNA reads TGCGCCAGCGGATCGACAGGGATCTATGGCTACACCTTC.